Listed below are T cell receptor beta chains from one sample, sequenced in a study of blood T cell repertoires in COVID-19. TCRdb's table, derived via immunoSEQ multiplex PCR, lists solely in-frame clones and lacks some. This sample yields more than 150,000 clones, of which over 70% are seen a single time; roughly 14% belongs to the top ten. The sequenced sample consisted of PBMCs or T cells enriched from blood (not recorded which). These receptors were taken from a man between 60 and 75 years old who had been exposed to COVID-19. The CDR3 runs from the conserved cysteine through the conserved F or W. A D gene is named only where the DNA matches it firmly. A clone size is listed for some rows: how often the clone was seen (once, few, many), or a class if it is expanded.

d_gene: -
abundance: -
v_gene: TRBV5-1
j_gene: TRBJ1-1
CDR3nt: TGCGCCAGCAGCTTGGAACAGGGAAGCACTGAAGCTTTCTTT
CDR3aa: CASSLEQGSTEAFF

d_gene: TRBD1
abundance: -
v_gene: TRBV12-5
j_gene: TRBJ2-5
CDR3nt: TGTGCTAGTGGTGCCGGACAGGGAAAAGAGACCCAGTACTTC
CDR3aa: CASGAGQGKETQYF

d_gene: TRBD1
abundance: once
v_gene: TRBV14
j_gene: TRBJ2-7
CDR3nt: TGTGCCAGCAGCCAAGCAAGGGACAGGCACTACGAGCAGTACTTC
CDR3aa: CASSQARDRHYEQYF

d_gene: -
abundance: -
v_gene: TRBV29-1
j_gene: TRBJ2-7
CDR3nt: TGCAGCGTTTACGGTGGGCACTACGAGCAGTACTTC
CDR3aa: CSVYGGHYEQYF

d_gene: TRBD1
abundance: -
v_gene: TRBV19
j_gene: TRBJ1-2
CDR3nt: TGTGCCAGTAGTTCTTCCCGGGACAGGAGCGGCGGCCATGGCTACACCTTC
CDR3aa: CASSSSRDRSGGHGYTF

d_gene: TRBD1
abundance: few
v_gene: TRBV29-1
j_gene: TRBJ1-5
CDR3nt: TGCAGCGTGGGTCCGGGACAGAGCAATCAGCCCCAGCATTTT
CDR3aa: CSVGPGQSNQPQHF

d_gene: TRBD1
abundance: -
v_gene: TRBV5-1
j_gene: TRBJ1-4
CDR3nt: TGCGCCAGCAGCTTGGGGGACAGGGCCTTTAATGAAAAACTGTTTTTT
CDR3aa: CASSLGDRAFNEKLFF

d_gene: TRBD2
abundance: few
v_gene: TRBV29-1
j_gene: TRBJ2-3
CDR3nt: TGCAGCGTGCTGTGGGGGGGTGATACGCAGTATTTT
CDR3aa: CSVLWGGDTQYF

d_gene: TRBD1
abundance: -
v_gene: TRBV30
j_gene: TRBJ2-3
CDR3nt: TGTGCCTGGAGTGTGTTGAGGACAGGGGGTATCGCAGATACGCAGTATTTT
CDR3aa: CAWSVLRTGGIADTQYF

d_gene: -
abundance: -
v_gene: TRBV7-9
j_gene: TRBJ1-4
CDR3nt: TGTGCCAGCAGCCGCATGGGGCAGTTCACAACTAATGAAAAACTGTTTTTT
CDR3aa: CASSRMGQFTTNEKLFF

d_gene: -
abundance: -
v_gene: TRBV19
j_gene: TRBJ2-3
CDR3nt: TGTGCCAGTAGTATGGGACACCGCGCAGATACGCAGTATTTT
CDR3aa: CASSMGHRADTQYF